Listed below are T cell receptor beta chains from one sample, sequenced in a study of PD-1 blockade in classical Hodgkin lymphoma. Measured with immunoSEQ multiplex PCR; TCRdb has only the in-frame clones, and not every one. The sample has some 7,000 clones; 76% are singletons. This specimen was peripheral blood mononuclear cells (PBMCs), taken before the fourth cycle of nivolumab. The receptors here all came from a human donor with classical Hodgkin lymphoma. The CDR3 runs from the conserved cysteine through the conserved F or W. Clone size is given for some rows only: seen once, a few or many times, or a class if the clone is expanded.

abundance	v_gene	j_gene	CDR3aa
-	TRBV6-1	TRBJ2-1	CASRYGLAGHNEQFF
-	TRBV19	TRBJ2-3	CASRTSSGRSTDTQYF
-	TRBV7-3	TRBJ2-5	CASSLRSGETQYF
-	TRBV5-6	TRBJ2-1	CASSLGGAFYEQFF
once	TRBV6-6	TRBJ2-3	CASQTSTDTQYF
-	TRBV19	TRBJ1-5	CASSIRGEGSNQPQHF
once	TRBV5-1	TRBJ1-4	CASSELGAEGKLFF
-	TRBV4-3	TRBJ2-2	CASSQLHTGELFF
-	TRBV6-4	TRBJ2-1	CASSPKASGYNEQFF
medium-sized	TRBV11-1	TRBJ1-1	CASSLEGSTEAFF
-	TRBV28	TRBJ2-7	CASSWGQFPYEQYF